The clone carrying this T cell receptor (beta chain) came up a few times. Measured with immunoSEQ multiplex PCR; TCRdb has only the in-frame clones, and not every one. In the table there are roughly 120,000 clones, 90% of which are singletons. This sample stems from a study of blood T cell repertoires in COVID-19. Study information: Acute and convalescent COVID-19 specimens originated in the United States, Italy and Spain. From T cells, B-cell-depleted T cells, or PBMCs came the material, which was cDNA or gDNA.

Followed longitudinally, the Seattle patients had been enrolled during active infection. V lost 1 base and J lost 0, with 7 bases in between. In germline, CDR1 is KGHSH, CDR2 LQKENI. The CDR3 is made up of 15 amino acids. The TCR originated in an older woman with COVID-19, enrolled during active disease. The chain couples TRBV18 to TRBJ1-3, with D maybe TRBD1 (5 bases). Sequenced material: peripheral blood. The CDR3, as DNA: TGTGCCAGCTCACCACTCGACAGCTCTGGAAACACCATATATTTT. Translating it yields CASSPLDSSGNTIYF.